This record concerns one T cell receptor beta chain sequence. This CDR3 has 12 residues. V lost 7 bases, J lost 2 bases, and 5 bases lay in between. Germline V CDR1 and CDR2: LNHDA, SQIVND (reference sequence). This sample is part of a study of T cell changes during pregnancy in multiple sclerosis. Assay used: immunoSEQ multiplex PCR; TCRdb lists only in-frame clones, some missing. The sample includes roughly 93,000 clones, around 92% of them seen just once. The source material was peripheral blood, sampled after pregnancy. This sequence joins TRBV19 and TRBJ2-2; D is undetermined. This TCR derives from a female donor with multiple sclerosis, enrolled in a pregnancy study. CDR3 loop: CASNRNTGELFF. In nucleotides, the CDR3 is TGTGCCAGTAATAGAAACACCGGGGAGCTGTTTTTT.